Sequencing of this TCR beta chain was carried out in a study of cytomegalovirus exposure and HLA in healthy donors. Broader study findings: The study listed under 200 cytomegalovirus-associated TCR beta chains.

With 60 Vbeta and 13 Jbeta primers, the PCR was carried out. This table comes from immunoSEQ multiplex PCR, and its TCRdb copy is limited to in-frame clones, with some not included. This table has 200,000 to 250,000 clones, 76% appearing once. Note on this clone: The antigen remains undetermined.

V was clipped by 6 bases and J by 4 bases; unmatched bases: 3. Germline CDR1 MNHNS, CDR2 SASEGT. The CDR3 sequence is 14 residues long. The source of this sequence is a man aged 18 to 35 in good health and CMV-seronegative. This chain uses TRBV6-1 with TRBJ2-5; 12 positions match TRBD1. The sequenced sample consisted of PBMCs. The CDR3 loop reads CASRQGQGAETQYF. CDR3 sequence (DNA): TGTGCCAGCAGGCAGGGACAGGGGGCAGAGACCCAGTACTTC.